This TCR beta chain is from a study of tumor-infiltrating lymphocytes in primary liver carcinoma. In addition to blood RNA drawn from unsorted whole blood, germline DNA was extracted. There are many counts of this clonotype. Starting material of about 0.45 ug total RNA yielded TCR beta cDNA via a constant-region primer. Slightly modified ARM-PCR served as the procedure for the TCR beta libraries. These libraries came from three rounds of nested multiplex PCR. TCRdb fed the multiplex PCR reads into MiXCR, producing one record per CDR3 protein. The table lists fewer than 350,000 distinct CDR3 sequences, 65% of them singletons. Sequencing was carried out using peripheral blood. The clonotype comes from a man aged 35-49 years with primary liver carcinoma and hepatitis B virus infection.

The CDR3 sequence is CASSQFTGTSGRAVEQFF. The CDR3 DNA sequence: TGTGCCAGCAGCCAATTTACCGGGACTAGCGGGAGGGCGGTTGAGCAGTTCTTC. This chain uses TRBV4-2 with TRBJ2-1; 16 bases agree with TRBD2. CDR1 is LGHNA and CDR2 is YNFKEQ in the germline V gene. Germline trimming cut 2 bases from V and 9 bases from J; bases unmatched to any gene: 10. This CDR3 is 18 amino acids long.